The sequence of this TCR beta chain was determined in a study of beta chain features in type 1 diabetes. The study's findings and limits: Among patients with Type 1 diabetes, TCRB CDR3s were moderately but significantly shorter in every one of the four CD4+ subsets. The naive, central memory and Treg TCRB repertoires showed an apparent similarity that was greater among patients than among healthy donors.

Reverse transcription of all isolated RNA meant that expressed TCRB transcripts were sequenced. The protocol was immunoSEQ multiplex PCR, while the TCRdb copy is restricted to in-frame clones and leaves out a portion. This sample has 640,000 or so clones, with around 15% found just once. Sorting of CD4+ naive, central memory, regulatory and stem cell-like memory cells was performed via CD45RO/CCR7/CD25/CD127/CD95/CD27. About this clone itself: As yet, its antigen is unknown.

V gave up 1 base and J gave up 6 bases, with 12 bases separating them. Germline CDR1 SGHTA, CDR2 FQGNSA. CDR3 length equals 14 residues. This receptor was identified in a man in his late teens or twenties with type 1 diabetes. This chain connects TRBV7-2 to TRBJ1-1, with D perhaps matching TRBD1 (6 bases). Sequenced: naive CD4+ T cells from blood. The CDR3 loop reads CASSLGGTPSEAFF. CDR3 nucleotides: TGTGCCAGCAGCTTAGGGGGGACACCCTCTGAAGCTTTCTTT. Using reference TRBV7-2 and TRBJ1-1 for the parts outside the CDR3, the full variable domain is GAGVSQSPSNKVTEKGKDVELRCDPISGHTALYWYRQSLGQGLEFLIYFQGNSAPDKSGLPSDRFSAERTGGSVSTLTIQRTQQEDSAVYLCASSLGGTPSEAFFGQGTRLTVV.